Listed below are T cell receptor beta chains from one sample, sequenced in a study of blood T cell repertoires in COVID-19. Produced via immunoSEQ multiplex PCR; TCRdb's table is partial and in-frame only. The repertoire holds about 370,000 clones, with 89% as singletons. The sample consisted of peripheral blood. All receptors derive from a woman aged 30 to 39 with COVID-19, enrolled during active disease. Each CDR3 is given with its conserved first and last residue. The order of the fields is J gene, clone size, D gene, V gene, CDR3 DNA, CDR3 protein. D genes are given only for firm matches. Where a row states a size, it is once, few, many or the class of an expanded clone; other rows omit it.

>TRBJ1-5|-|TRBD1|TRBV9
TGTGCCAGCAGCGTAGGGGCAGGGGGTAGCAATCAGCCCCAGCATTTT
CASSVGAGGSNQPQHF
>TRBJ2-1|-|TRBD2|TRBV4-2
TGTGCCAGCAGCCAAGATCTAGCTATCGGGAGGGGATCCTACAATGAGCAGTTCTTC
CASSQDLAIGRGSYNEQFF
>TRBJ1-2|-|TRBD1|TRBV7-2
TGTGCCAGCAGCTTATTCGGACAGGGGGCAGAGGGCTACACCTTC
CASSLFGQGAEGYTF
>TRBJ1-4|-|-|TRBV19
TGTGCCAGTAGTACCCCGACAGTGGCTAATGAAAAACTGTTTTTT
CASSTPTVANEKLFF
>TRBJ1-4|-|-|TRBV5-1
TGCGCCAGCAGCTTGAGGAGGGGGGGGGCGGATGAAAAACTGTTTTTT
CASSLRRGGADEKLFF
>TRBJ2-3|-|TRBD1|TRBV5-5
TGTGCCAGCAGTTATCCGGGACAGGGATCTTATACGCAGTATTTT
CASSYPGQGSYTQYF
>TRBJ1-5|-|-|TRBV7-9
TGTGCCAGCAGCACAGGTAGCAATCAGCCCCAGCATTTT
CASSTGSNQPQHF
>TRBJ1-6|once|-|TRBV5-6
TGTGCCAGCAGCGGAGGATCTTCACCCCTCCACTTT
CASSGGSSPLHF
>TRBJ2-3|-|-|TRBV3-1/TRBV3-2
TGTGCCAGCAGCCAAGATCGAGTCTGGTGGAGCACAGATACGCAGTATTTT
CASSQDRVWWSTDTQYF
>TRBJ1-1|-|-|TRBV5-1
TGCGCCAGCAGCTTGAGAGGGACTGAAGCTTTCTTT
CASSLRGTEAFF
>TRBJ2-7|-|-|TRBV28
TGTGCCAGCAGTAACTCATGGGGGGGGCTCGACGAGCAGTACTTC
CASSNSWGGLDEQYF
>TRBJ2-3|-|TRBD1|TRBV10-3
TGTGCCATCAGTGACCCGAGACAGGGGGAAACAGATACGCAGTATTTT
CAISDPRQGETDTQYF
>TRBJ1-4|few|TRBD1|TRBV25-1
TGTGCCAGCAGTGGGACAGGAGGAGAAAAACTGTTTTTT
CASSGTGGEKLFF
>TRBJ2-3|-|TRBD2|TRBV30
TGTGCCTGGAGTGGGACTAGCGGGAGGCGCACAGATACGCAGTATTTT
CAWSGTSGRRTDTQYF
>TRBJ2-1|-|TRBD1|TRBV5-5
TGTGCCAGCAGCTTGGGACAGGGAGCCTACAATGAGCAGTTCTTC
CASSLGQGAYNEQFF
>TRBJ2-5|-|-|TRBV18
TGTGCCAGCTCACCACCGCCAGGGGGAGGAGAGACCCAGTACTTC
CASSPPPGGGETQYF
>TRBJ2-7|-|-|TRBV19
TGTGCCAGCAAGTCAGGGGTTACCTACGAGCAGTACTTC
CASKSGVTYEQYF
>TRBJ1-4|-|-|TRBV3-1/TRBV3-2
TGTGCCAGCAGCCAAGACCGGGAGGAAAAACTGTTTTTT
CASSQDREEKLFF
>TRBJ1-6|-|-|TRBV7-8
TGTGCCAGCAGCTTAGTCTATGATTCACCCCTCCACTTT
CASSLVYDSPLHF
>TRBJ1-6|-|-|TRBV28
TGTGCCAGCAGAGCAGGGAACTATTCACCCCTCCACTTT
CASRAGNYSPLHF
>TRBJ2-3|-|TRBD2|TRBV6-5
TGTGCCAGCAGGCGGGGGGCCAGCACAGATACGCAGTATTTT
CASRRGASTDTQYF
>TRBJ1-2|-|-|TRBV10-2
TGCGCCAGCAGAAGTGATCAGGAAGGATGGGGCTACACCTTC
CASRSDQEGWGYTF
>TRBJ2-7|-|-|TRBV10-1
TGCGCCAGCAGCCTTCCTGGGGGCGCACAGTACTTC
CASSLPGGAQYF
>TRBJ1-4|-|-|TRBV5-4
TGTGCCAGCAGCTTGCGGGGAAAGAACGAAAAACTGTTTTTT
CASSLRGKNEKLFF
>TRBJ1-2|-|TRBD1|TRBV4-2
TGTGCCAGCAGCCAAGATCGGGGGACAGGGACCTATGGCTACACCTTC
CASSQDRGTGTYGYTF
>TRBJ1-2|-|-|TRBV19
TGTGCCTCCGGAAGGGGGTCTCGCGGCTACACCTTC
CASGRGSRGYTF
>TRBJ2-3|-|TRBD1|TRBV11-2
TGTGCCAGCAGCTTAAGGGGGGACAGGACTTCACTCACAGATACGCAGTATTTT
CASSLRGDRTSLTDTQYF
>TRBJ2-7|-|-|TRBV12-3/TRBV12-4
TGTGCCAGCAGTTTAAGGGACAATTCTGAGCAGTACTTC
CASSLRDNSEQYF
>TRBJ2-1|-|TRBD2|TRBV4-1
TGCACCAGCAGCCTCGGACTAGCGGGACCTTCCAATGAGCAGTTCTTC
CTSSLGLAGPSNEQFF
>TRBJ2-7|-|-|TRBV27
TGTGCCAGCAGTTTAGGGGGGAACGAGCAGTACTTC
CASSLGGNEQYF
>TRBJ2-5|once|-|TRBV18
TGTGCCAGCTCACCAAGGTCGGGGATGGGAGAGACCCAGTACTTC
CASSPRSGMGETQYF
>TRBJ1-5|-|-|TRBV30
TGTGCCTGGAGTGTACAGTTTCAACTTAATCAGCCCCAGCATTTT
CAWSVQFQLNQPQHF
>TRBJ2-2|-|-|TRBV5-4
TGTGCCAGCAGCTTGACCCTGGCGTGGAGCACCGGGGAGCTGTTTTTT
CASSLTLAWSTGELFF
>TRBJ1-1|few|-|TRBV5-1
TGCGCCAGCAGGGAACAGGTGATGGCGGACACTGAAGCTTTCTTT
CASREQVMADTEAFF
>TRBJ2-7|-|TRBD1|TRBV2
TGTGCCAGCACAACAGGGGTCCCCCTCGAGCAGTACTTC
CASTTGVPLEQYF
>TRBJ2-2|-|-|TRBV7-2
TGTGCCAGCAGCTCGCAAGGGAGGTCCGGGGAGCTGTTTTTT
CASSSQGRSGELFF
>TRBJ1-6|-|TRBD1|TRBV28
TGTGCCAGCAGCCAAGACAGGGTATACAATTCACCCCTCCACTTT
CASSQDRVYNSPLHF
>TRBJ1-3|-|-|TRBV11-2
TGTGCCAGCAGCCCAGGCAGGGGAGATAGTTCCTCTGGAAACACCATATATTTT
CASSPGRGDSSSGNTIYF
>TRBJ1-4|-|-|TRBV21-1
TGTGCCAGCAGCCCCTTGCGGGGGGAGAGTAATGAAAAACTGTTTTTT
CASSPLRGESNEKLFF
>TRBJ1-6|-|TRBD1|TRBV5-6
TGTGCCAGCAGCCCCGGACAGGGAGATTCACCCCTCCACTTT
CASSPGQGDSPLHF
>TRBJ2-6|-|-|TRBV11-2
TGTGCCAGCATGCGGGGCGCGCGGGGGGCCAACGTCCTGACTTTC
CASMRGARGANVLTF
>TRBJ1-1|-|-|TRBV6-6
TGTGCCAGCAGTCGACAGTACACTGAAGCTTTCTTT
CASSRQYTEAFF
>TRBJ1-2|-|TRBD1|TRBV18
TGTGCCAGCTCACCACAGGGGGCGCGGGTTAACTATGGCTACACCTTC
CASSPQGARVNYGYTF
>TRBJ2-7|-|-|TRBV10-3
TGTGCCATCAGTGAGACTACAGGGACCCCCTACGAGCAGTACTTC
CAISETTGTPYEQYF
>TRBJ1-4|-|-|TRBV2
TGTGCCAGCAGTGCGAGGAGGGGACATGAAAAACTGTTTTTT
CASSARRGHEKLFF
>TRBJ1-2|-|-|TRBV18
TGTGCCAGCTCACCGACAAGGGAGTCCCTTGGCTACACCTTC
CASSPTRESLGYTF
>TRBJ1-2|-|-|TRBV19
TGTGCCAGTAGTATTGGGCAGGGAATAGTGGGCTACACCTTC
CASSIGQGIVGYTF
>TRBJ2-1|-|TRBD2|TRBV6-5
TGTGCCAGCAGCGTGGCTAGCGGGGAGAATGAGCAGTTCTTC
CASSVASGENEQFF
>TRBJ2-2|-|TRBD1|TRBV18
TGTGCCAGCTCACAACCGGACAGGGATGGGGAGCTGTTTTTT
CASSQPDRDGELFF
>TRBJ2-7|-|TRBD1|TRBV27
TGTGCCACCCAAAACCAGGGGGCATCGTCCTACGAGCAGTACTTC
CATQNQGASSYEQYF
>TRBJ1-2|-|-|TRBV20-1
TGCAGTGCTAGTTCGTTGTCCAGCGTTAGCTATGGCTACACCTTC
CSASSLSSVSYGYTF
>TRBJ1-2|-|TRBD1|TRBV13
TGTGCCAGCAGCTTACAGGGGGCGGGTGGTGGCTACACCTTC
CASSLQGAGGGYTF
>TRBJ1-1|-|-|TRBV6-5
TGTGCCAGCAGTTACTATGGACAGTCGGGCACTGAAGCTTTCTTT
CASSYYGQSGTEAFF
>TRBJ1-5|-|-|TRBV15
TGTGCCACCAGTACCGTCATCCGGGGGGGAGGCAATCAGCCCCAGCATTTT
CATSTVIRGGGNQPQHF
>TRBJ2-1|-|TRBD1|TRBV5-1
TGCGCCAGCAGCCCGACAGGGAATCCCTACAATGAGCAGTTCTTC
CASSPTGNPYNEQFF
>TRBJ2-5|-|TRBD2|TRBV5-4
TGTGCCAGCAGCACCTCCGAGGGGAGGGCGACGGAGACCCAGTACTTC
CASSTSEGRATETQYF